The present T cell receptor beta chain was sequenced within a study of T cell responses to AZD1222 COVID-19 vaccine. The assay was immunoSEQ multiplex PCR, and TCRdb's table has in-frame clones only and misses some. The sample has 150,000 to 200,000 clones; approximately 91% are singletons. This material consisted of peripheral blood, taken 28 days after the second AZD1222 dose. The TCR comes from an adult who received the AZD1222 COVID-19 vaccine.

DNA of the CDR3: TGTGCCAGCAGCAAAGGGGACAGGGTTGGATTCACAGATACGCAGTATTTT. This sequence encodes CASSKGDRVGFTDTQYF. The V gene is TRBV21-1, the J gene TRBJ2-3; the D segment call TRBD1 is taken from the table without a DNA check. TRBV21-1 is listed as a pseudogene. The CDR3 is 17 amino acids.